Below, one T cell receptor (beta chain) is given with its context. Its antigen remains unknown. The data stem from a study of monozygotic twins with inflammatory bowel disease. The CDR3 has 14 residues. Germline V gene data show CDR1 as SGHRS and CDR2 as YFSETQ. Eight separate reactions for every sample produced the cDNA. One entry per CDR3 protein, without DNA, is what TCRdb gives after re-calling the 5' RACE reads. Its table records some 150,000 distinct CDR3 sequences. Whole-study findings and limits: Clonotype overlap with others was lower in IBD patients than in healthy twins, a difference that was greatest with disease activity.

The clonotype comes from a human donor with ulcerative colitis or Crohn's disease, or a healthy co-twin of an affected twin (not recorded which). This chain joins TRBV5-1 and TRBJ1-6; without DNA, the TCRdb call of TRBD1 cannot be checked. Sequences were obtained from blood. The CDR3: CASSSGDRNSPLHF.